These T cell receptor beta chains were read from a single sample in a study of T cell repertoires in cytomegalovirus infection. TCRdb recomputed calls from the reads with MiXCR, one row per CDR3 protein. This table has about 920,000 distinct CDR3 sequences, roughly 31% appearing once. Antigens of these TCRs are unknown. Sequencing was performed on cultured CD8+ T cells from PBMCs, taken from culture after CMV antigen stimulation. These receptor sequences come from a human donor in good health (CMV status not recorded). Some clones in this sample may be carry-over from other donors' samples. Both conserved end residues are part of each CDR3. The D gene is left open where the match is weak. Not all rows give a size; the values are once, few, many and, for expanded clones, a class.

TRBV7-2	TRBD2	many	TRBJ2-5	TGTGCCAGCAGCACGGGACTAGCAGTCCAAGAGACCCAGTACTTC	CASSTGLAVQETQYF
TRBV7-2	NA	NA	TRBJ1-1	TGTGCCAGCAGCTTAGCGATCCAGGCAGATGAAGCTTTCTTT	CASSLAIQADEAFF
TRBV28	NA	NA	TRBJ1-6	TGTGCCAGCAGCCCGATCGCGGATGCCTATTCACCCCTCCACTTT	CASSPIADAYSPLHF
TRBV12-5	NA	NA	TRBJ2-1	TGTGCTAGTGCCCCCGACAGGAGCTCCTACAATGAGCAGTTCTTC	CASAPDRSSYNEQFF
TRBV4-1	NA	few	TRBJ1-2	TGCGCCAGCAGCCAAGAAGGGCCCGGTGGCCGCTCTTTCGGTGGCTACACCTTC	CASSQEGPGGRSFGGYTF
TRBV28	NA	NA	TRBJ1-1	TGTGCCAGCAAGACGGGGGGCCCCCGCACTGAAGCTTTCTTT	CASKTGGPRTEAFF
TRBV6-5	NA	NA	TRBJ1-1	TGTGCCAGCACCGCGGGGGTCCTGGACACTGATGCTTTCTTT	CASTAGVLDTDAFF
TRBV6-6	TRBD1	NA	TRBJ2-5	TGTGCCAGCAGTTACACAAGTCTAGGGACAGGGGAAGAGCCCCAGTACTTC	CASSYTSLGTGEEPQYF
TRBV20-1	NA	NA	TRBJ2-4	TGCAGTGCTAGTGGGACGGGGGACATTCAGTACTTC	CSASGTGDIQYF
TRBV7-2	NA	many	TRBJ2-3	TGTGCCAGCAGCTTAAGCGGTCGATACACAGATACGCAGTATTTT	CASSLSGRYTDTQYF
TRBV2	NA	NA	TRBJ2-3	TGTGCCAGCAGTGCCTCGATAACAGATACGCAGTATTTT	CASSASITDTQYF
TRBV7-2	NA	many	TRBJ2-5	TGTGCCAGCAGCGACCGGGACACTCTCCAAGAGACCCAGTACTTC	CASSDRDTLQETQYF
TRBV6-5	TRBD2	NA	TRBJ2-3	TGTGCCAGCAGCAGCGTTTTAGCGGGGGAAGAAGATACGCAGTATTTT	CASSSVLAGEEDTQYF
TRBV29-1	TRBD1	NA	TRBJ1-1	TGCAGCGTTGAGGACAGGGTAGGTGCTTTCTTT	CSVEDRVGAFF
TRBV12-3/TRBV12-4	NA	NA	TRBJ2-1	TGTGCCAGCACTCTTTGGCTAGGGAATGAGCAGTTCTTC	CASTLWLGNEQFF
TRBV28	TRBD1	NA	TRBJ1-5	TGTGCCAGCAGTTCAAATTACAGGGGTATGAGCAATCAGCCCCAGCATTTT	CASSSNYRGMSNQPQHF
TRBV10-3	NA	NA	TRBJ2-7	TGTGCCATCAGTGAGTCAATAGGAAAATACGAGCAGTACTTC	CAISESIGKYEQYF
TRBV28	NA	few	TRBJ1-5	TGTGCCAGCATTCCTCCGGGGGGCAAGTATAGCAATCAGCCCCAGCATTTT	CASIPPGGKYSNQPQHF
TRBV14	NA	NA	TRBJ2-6	TGTGCCAGCAGCCAAGAAATAAGGTCTGGGGCCAACGTCCTGACTTTC	CASSQEIRSGANVLTF
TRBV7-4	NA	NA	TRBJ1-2	TGTGCCAGCAGCTTAGCTGGACGGCTGAACTATGGCTACACCTTC	CASSLAGRLNYGYTF
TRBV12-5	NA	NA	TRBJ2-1	TGTGCTAGTGGTGGTCTAGACAATGAGCAGTTCTTC	CASGGLDNEQFF
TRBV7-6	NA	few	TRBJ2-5	TGTGCCAGCAGCCCTTGGGACATCCAAGAGACCCAGTACTTC	CASSPWDIQETQYF
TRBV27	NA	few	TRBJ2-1	TGTGCCAGCAGTTGGGGGGCTTACAATGAGCAGTTCTTC	CASSWGAYNEQFF
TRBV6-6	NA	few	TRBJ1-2	TGTGCCAGCAGTGACCAGGGGTTTGTTGGTGGCTACACCTTC	CASSDQGFVGGYTF
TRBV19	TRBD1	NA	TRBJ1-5	TGTGCCAGTAGTAACAGGGACAGGGGGCTCAGCAATCAGCCCCAGCATTTT	CASSNRDRGLSNQPQHF
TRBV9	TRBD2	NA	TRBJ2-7	TGTGCCAGCAGCGTTGCGACTAGCGGGCGCGAGCAGTACTTC	CASSVATSGREQYF
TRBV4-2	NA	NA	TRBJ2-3	TGTGCCAGCAGCCAAGTTGGCGAAAGCACAGATACGCAGTATTTT	CASSQVGESTDTQYF
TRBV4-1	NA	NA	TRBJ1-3	TGCGCCAGCAGCCAAGACGGCTTGGCTGGAAACACCATATATTTT	CASSQDGLAGNTIYF
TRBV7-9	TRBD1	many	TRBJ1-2	TGTGCCAGCAGCTCAACCGGGACAGGCTCTACACTCTGGGAGAAGGGCTATGGCTACACCTTC	CASSSTGTGSTLWEKGYGYTF
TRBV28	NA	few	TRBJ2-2	TGTGCCAGCAGTTTATTAGGACGGACCGGGGAGCTGTTTTTT	CASSLLGRTGELFF
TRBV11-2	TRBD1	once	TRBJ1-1	TGTGCCAGCAGCTTGTGGACAGGGAGGGCGAACACTGAAGCTTTCTTT	CASSLWTGRANTEAFF
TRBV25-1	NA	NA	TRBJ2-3	TGTGCCAGCAGTGTACCGGGATCAACGCAGTATTTT	CASSVPGSTQYF
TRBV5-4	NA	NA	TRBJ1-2	TGTGCCAGCAGCTTTGGCAGGTTCCCTAACTATGGCTACACCTTC	CASSFGRFPNYGYTF
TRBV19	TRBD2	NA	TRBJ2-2	TGTGCCAGTAGTATAGATCGGACTAGCGGGGTTCCGAACACCGGGGAGCTGTTTTTT	CASSIDRTSGVPNTGELFF
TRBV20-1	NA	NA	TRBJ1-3	TGCAGTGCTAGAGGCTTGGTCCGCCGCCAAAGTCTCTTCTCTGGAAACACCATATATTTT	CSARGLVRRQSLFSGNTIYF
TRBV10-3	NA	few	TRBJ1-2	TGTGCCATCAGTGAGTCCGGAGACGCCCGGGGCTACACCTTC	CAISESGDARGYTF
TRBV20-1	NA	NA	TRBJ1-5	TGCAGTGCTAGAGATATTGCATACGGCAATCAGCCCCAGCATTTT	CSARDIAYGNQPQHF
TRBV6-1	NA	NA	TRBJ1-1	TGTGCCAACAGTGAGGGGTCCACTGAAGCTTTCTTT	CANSEGSTEAFF
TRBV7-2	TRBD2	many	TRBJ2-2	TGTGCCAGCAGCTTAAGCGGGGTTGGCACCGGGGAGCTGTTTTTT	CASSLSGVGTGELFF